The 24 T cell receptor beta chains reported below all come from one sample, sequenced in a study of T-cell reconstitution after alpha-beta-depleted transplantation in children. Unique molecular identifiers were built into the TCRbeta library. Each CDR3 protein gets one entry after TCRdb re-called the PCR reads with MiXCR. The sample has 800,000 to 1,000,000 distinct CDR3 sequences; under 30% are singletons. Sequencing used PBMCs, mostly from graft donor cells, obtained 360 days after TCRalphabeta/CD19-depleted stem cell transplant. All receptors derive from a boy under three years old who had a stem cell transplant for SCID, so the T cells may come from the graft donor.

This clonotype was seen at least ten times. The chain couples TRBV3-1 to TRBJ2-3; D not certain. The CDR3 totals 14 residues. Germline CDR1 LGHDT, CDR2 YNNKEL (reference sequence). With 4 bases removed from V and 3 bases from J, the gap between germline ends came to 11 bases. For the CDR3, the DNA is TGTGCCAGCAGCCCTACGGTTTCGACAGATACGCAGTATTTT. Translated, it gives CASSPTVSTDTQYF.

This clonotype was detected a few times. The chain couples TRBV28 to TRBJ1-1; D is possibly TRBD1 (5 bases). V lost 3 bases, J lost 5 bases, and 13 bases lay in between. The CDR3 has 14 amino acids. Germline V CDR1 and CDR2: MDHEN, SYDVKM. CDR3 loop: CASSLRGGYTEAFF. The CDR3 DNA follows: TGTGCCAGCAGTTTGAGGGGCGGGTATACTGAAGCTTTCTTT.

This sequence joins TRBV29-1 and TRBJ2-7, with D maybe TRBD1 (5 bases). The V and J ends lost 4 bases and 3 bases respectively, with 25 bases between them. This CDR3 has 17 residues. Germline V gene lookup returns CDR1 SQVTM and CDR2 ANQGSEA. CDR3 nucleotide sequence: TGCAGCGTTGTACAGGCACCTATTAACCCCTATTTCTACGAGCAGTACTTC. Amino acids: CSVVQAPINPYFYEQYF.

The V call is TRBV18, the J call TRBJ1-5; D is ambiguous. Trimming cost V 3 bases and J 1 base, with 13 bases left between them. The germline gives CDR1 KGHSH, CDR2 LQKENI. This CDR3 is built from 16 residues. Here the CDR3 reads CASSPLPVTSNQPQHF. Written as DNA, the CDR3 is TGTGCCAGCTCACCGCTGCCTGTCACCAGCAATCAGCCCCAGCATTTT. Full variable domain (outside the CDR3, taken from reference TRBV18 and TRBJ1-5): NAGVMQNPRHLVRRRGQEARLRCSPMKGHSHVYWYRQLPEEGLKFMVYLQKENIIDESGMPKERFSAEFPKEGPSILRIQQVVRGDSAAYFCASSPLPVTSNQPQHFGDGTRLSIL.

The chain links TRBV2 to TRBJ1-1; no reliable D call. Germline loops: CDR1 SNHLY, CDR2 FYNNEI. Trimming took off 5 bases at V and 1 base at J, with 11 bases between the two ends. The CDR3 is 14 amino acids. For the CDR3, the DNA is TGTGCCAGCAGTAACGGCCAGGAGAACACTGAAGCTTTCTTT. Translation gives CASSNGQENTEAFF.

The rearrangement links TRBV5-6 to TRBJ2-1; D ambiguous. Germline V gene data show CDR1 as SGHDT and CDR2 as YYEEEE. With 2 bases removed from V and 6 bases from J, the gap between germline ends came to 6 bases. This CDR3 contains 12 residues. The CDR3 bases are TGTGCCAGCAGCTTCCACAGCAATGAGCAGTTCTTC. Amino acid sequence: CASSFHSNEQFF.

The CDR3: CASSLADRGLNEQFF. The DNA of the CDR3 is TGTGCCAGCAGCTTAGCGGACAGGGGATTGAATGAGCAGTTCTTC. V and J are TRBV7-9 and TRBJ2-1; 9 nucleotides line up with TRBD1. V was clipped by 0 bases and J by 7 bases; unmatched bases: 4. The CDR3 covers 15 residues. Per germline, CDR1 SEHNR and CDR2 FQNEAQ (reference sequence).

This clonotype was counted a single time. The V and J genes are TRBV5-1 and TRBJ2-3; D perhaps matches TRBD2 (6 bases). Germline V gene sequence: CDR1 SGHRS, CDR2 YFSETQ. This CDR3 contains 14 residues. Between the trimmed V and J ends, which lost 4 bases and 0 bases, there was a span of 9 bases. In DNA form, the CDR3 reads TGCGCCAGCAGCCGCGGGGATAGCACAGATACGCAGTATTTT. This sequence encodes CASSRGDSTDTQYF. The full variable domain, in which reference TRBV5-1 and TRBJ2-3 provide the parts outside the CDR3, is KAGVTQTPRYLIKTRGQQVTLSCSPISGHRSVSWYQQTPGQGLQFLFEYFSETQRNKGNFPGRFSGRQFSNSRSEMNVSTLELGDSALYLCASSRGDSTDTQYFGPGTRLTVL.

This clonotype was detected only a few times. CDR3 sequence reads: CASSLAPPGDTQYF. CDR3 DNA: TGCGCCAGCAGCTTGGCTCCCCCAGGAGATACGCAGTATTTT. This rearrangement joins TRBV5-1 to TRBJ2-3; D unresolved. The CDR3 is made up of 14 amino acids. CDR1 SGHRS and CDR2 YFSETQ come from the germline V gene. Trimming stripped 0 bases from V and 5 bases from J, with 10 bases between.

This chain joins TRBV27 and TRBJ2-7, with 7 nucleotides matching TRBD2. The CDR3 length is 17 residues. In germline, CDR1 is MNHEY, CDR2 SMNVEV (reference sequence). J gave up 5 bases and V 2 bases, and 15 bases lay outside the gene matches. The CDR3 DNA follows: TGTGCCAGCAGTTTAAACAGGAGTTGGCGAAGCGGGAACGAGCAGTACTTC. This translates into CASSLNRSWRSGNEQYF.

The chain uses TRBV20-1 and TRBJ1-5, with 9 bases fitting TRBD1. Germline V gene lookup returns CDR1 DFQATT and CDR2 SNEGSKA (reference sequence). The CDR3 covers 13 residues. The CDR3 region has the DNA TGCAGCACTACCGGGACAGGGTATCAGCCCCAGCATTTT. It specifies CSTTGTGYQPQHF.

This clonotype came up a few times. The V call is TRBV3-1, the J call TRBJ1-6; the D gene is possibly TRBD1 (6 bases). CDR3 length: 14 residues. Germline lookup yields CDR1 LGHDT and CDR2 YNNKEL (reference sequence). With 6 bases removed from V and 10 bases from J, the gap between germline ends came to 16 bases. DNA of the CDR3: TGTGCCAGCAGAGGCCTACAGGGACCCTCACCCCTCCACTTT. The encoded protein is CASRGLQGPSPLHF.

The chain couples TRBV2 to TRBJ1-1; possibly TRBD1 for D (6 bases). The germline V gene has CDR1 SNHLY and CDR2 FYNNEI. This CDR3 region has 16 residues. Trimming shortened V by 2 bases and J by 0 bases, and 13 bases separated the two germline ends. CDR3 in amino acids: CASSEIPTGLNTEAFF. The DNA for the CDR3 is TGTGCCAGCAGTGAAATCCCCACAGGGTTGAACACTGAAGCTTTCTTT.

The chain has TRBV28 and TRBJ2-7; 8 bases match TRBD2. There are 15 residues in the CDR3. Losses at the gene ends were 6 bases for V and 0 bases for J; bases not matched to a gene: 7. The germline CDR1 and CDR2 sequences are MDHEN and SYDVKM. The DNA of the CDR3 is TGTGCCAGCAGCCCCGGGGGGGTAAGCTCCTACGAGCAGTACTTC. Translating gives CASSPGGVSSYEQYF.

This clonotype was counted only a few times. The rearrangement joins TRBV5-1 to TRBJ2-1; the D is unclear. The CDR3 covers 11 residues. Trimming cost V 4 bases and J 6 bases, with 5 bases left between them. CDR1 is SGHRS and CDR2 is YFSETQ in the germline V gene. CDR3 sequence: CASSAVNEQFF. In DNA, the CDR3 is TGCGCCAGCAGCGCCGTCAATGAGCAGTTCTTC.

The V call is TRBV12-3 or TRBV12-4, the J call TRBJ2-7, with 7 bases aligning to TRBD1. The CDR3 loop spans 15 amino acids. The V segment lost 4 bases and the J segment 4 bases; nucleotides outside the gene matches: 10. As DNA, the CDR3 is TGTGCCAGCAGTTCCAGACAGGGCGGTCATTACGAGCAGTACTTC. As protein: CASSSRQGGHYEQYF.

The J gene is TRBJ2-7, the V gene TRBV29-1; TRBD1 matches 11 bases. The CDR3 runs to 16 residues. Germline lookup yields CDR1 SQVTM and CDR2 ANQGSEA. V lost 5 bases, J lost 3 bases, and 12 bases stayed unmatched. CDR3 coding DNA: TGCAGCGTTAGCAGTTTCGGGGGACAGGGGGGCTACGAGCAGTACTTC. Translating gives CSVSSFGGQGGYEQYF.

On this clonotype itself: A read error may be the cause here, since a much bigger clone is one base away. The CDR3 loop is CASTRQGNTEAFF. The CDR3 DNA is TGTGCCAGCACCCGACAGGGGAACACTGAAGCTTTCTTT. This chain links TRBV12-3 or TRBV12-4 with TRBJ1-1, with TRBD1 matching 7 bases. The CDR3 is 13 amino acids. J gave up 1 base and V 7 bases, and 3 bases lay outside the gene matches.

In its sample, this clonotype was seen a few times. The V and J genes are TRBV29-1 and TRBJ2-1; possible D gene TRBD2, 7 bases. Per germline, CDR1 SQVTM and CDR2 ANQGSEA. Trimming took 6 bases from V and 3 from J, leaving 18 bases between them. This CDR3 spans 15 amino acids. The CDR3 DNA follows: TGCAGCGTGACCCGGGCGGGGGCCTTCTACAATGAGCAGTTCTTC. It yields the protein CSVTRAGAFYNEQFF.

This clonotype has a handful of counts. V and J are TRBV12-3 or TRBV12-4 and TRBJ2-3; TRBD2 matches at 13 bases. The CDR3 has 16 amino acids. After removal of 6 bases from V and 6 bases from J, the junction contained 9 bases not matched to a gene. In DNA, the CDR3 is TGTGCCAGCAGGCCCGGGACTAGCGGGGCCCGGGATACGCAGTATTTT. Residues: CASRPGTSGARDTQYF.

The chain recombines TRBV12-3 or TRBV12-4 with TRBJ2-2; 12 bases agree with TRBD2. The length of the CDR3 is 17 residues. Trimming cost V 7 bases and J 2 bases; bases outside gene matches: 8. This CDR3 is CASTQTSGGPNTGELFF. CDR3 sequence (DNA): TGTGCCAGCACCCAGACTAGCGGGGGACCTAACACCGGGGAGCTGTTTTTT.

This clonotype was seen a handful of times. The chain joins TRBV29-1 to TRBJ2-1; tentative D call: TRBD1 (6 bases). This CDR3 comprises 13 residues. Trimming pared 1 base from V and 8 bases from J, leaving 12 bases between. Germline CDR1 SQVTM, CDR2 ANQGSEA. Here the CDR3 reads CSVEGTGFYEQFF. CDR3 DNA: TGCAGCGTTGAAGGTACAGGGTTCTATGAGCAGTTCTTC.

The chain joins TRBV7-9 to TRBJ2-2; a possible D gene is TRBD2 (6 bases). V gave up 8 bases and J gave up 7 bases, with 11 bases separating them. The CDR3 spans 12 residues. Germline lookup yields CDR1 SEHNR and CDR2 FQNEAQ (reference sequence). CDR3 loop: CASAPGGGELFF. For the CDR3, the DNA is TGTGCCAGCGCTCCCGGGGGCGGGGAGCTGTTTTTT.

This rearrangement joins TRBV7-2 to TRBJ1-2, with no clear D. This CDR3 contains 11 residues. V lost 5 bases and J lost 4, with 5 bases in between. Germline CDR1 and CDR2: SGHTA and FQGNSA. The CDR3 loop reads CASSHRYGYTF. The CDR3 region has the DNA TGTGCCAGCAGCCACCGCTATGGCTACACCTTC.